Reported below is one TCR beta chain. What it recognizes is unknown. The source of the sample is a study of shared clonotypes between healthy human individuals. Whole-study findings and limits: Naive subsets tended to show greater estimated richness than memory subsets. Several donors held roughly 5% of naive CD4 clonotypes in common. It was only blood that was sampled, and tissue repertoires likely differ.

CDR3 size: 16 residues. The germline gives CDR1 SGHNT, CDR2 YYREEE (reference sequence). Trimming removed 4 bases at V and 4 bases at J, with 18 bases between. In the authors' workflow: ImmunoSEQ sequences covered only the junction and lacked quality scores; filtering therefore differed. Clones were sequenced by immunoSEQ multiplex PCR, and TCRdb holds only the in-frame ones, with some missing. Clone size and V and J calls were adopted from that table, with D and trimming inferred from the DNA. This table holds roughly 400,000 clones, roughly 96% found once. Sequenced material: memory CD8+ T cells sorted from blood. The subset denotes: CD45RO+ cells pooled with CCR7-negative TemRA cells. This receptor was taken from a man aged 25-45 years in good health. This chain joins TRBV5-4 and TRBJ2-1, with D perhaps TRBD2 (7 bases). This chain's CDR3 is CASSPSRGDKYNEQFF. CDR3 in DNA: TGTGCCAGCAGCCCCAGTCGGGGGGACAAATACAATGAGCAGTTCTTC.